A selection of T cell receptor beta chains follows, all from one sample in a study of human T cells and chemical hapten exposure. TCRdb called the RACE reads again in MiXCR, with one record for every CDR3 protein. The table shows 350,000 or so distinct CDR3 sequences, with approximately 6.3% occurring only once. The sequenced sample was whole blood, obtained in connection with sensitization to the hapten diphenylcyclopropenone (DPC). The source of these receptors is a woman under 30 with alopecia areata. Some clones in this sample may be carry-over from other donors' samples. Both conserved end residues are part of each CDR3. A D gene is named only where the DNA matches it firmly. Not every row has a clone size; where given, it reads once, few, many or a size class.

d_call j_call v_call clone_size cdr3_aa cdr3_nt
TRBD1 TRBJ2-6 TRBV4-1 few CASSQGTGPRSGANVLTF TGCGCCAGCAGCCAAGGGACAGGACCTCGCTCTGGGGCCAACGTCCTGACTTTC
TRBD1 TRBJ1-5 TRBV4-3 few CASSQDTGGIQPQHF TGCGCCAGCAGCCAAGATACAGGGGGCATTCAGCCCCAGCATTTT
- TRBJ2-3 TRBV7-2 few CASSPAGGDTQYF TGTGCCAGCAGCCCCGCTGGGGGGGATACGCAGTATTTT
- TRBJ2-2 TRBV19 few CASSIGPLLVTNTGELFF TGTGCCAGTAGTATAGGCCCATTACTAGTAACGAACACCGGGGAGCTGTTTTTT
- TRBJ1-1 TRBV7-2 few CASSLMGTPDTEAFF TGTGCCAGCAGCTTAATGGGCACGCCGGACACTGAAGCTTTCTTT
- TRBJ2-7 TRBV6-2/TRBV6-3 few CASNPGLRYEQYF TGTGCCAGCAACCCGGGACTCCGCTACGAGCAGTACTTC
TRBD1 TRBJ1-4 TRBV7-6 many CASSPTGGWGEKLFF TGTGCCAGCAGCCCTACAGGGGGTTGGGGTGAAAAACTGTTTTTT
- TRBJ1-5 TRBV4-1 - CASSQDRGTVYQPQHF TGCGCCAGCAGCCAAGATCGAGGGACTGTGTATCAGCCCCAGCATTTT
- TRBJ2-7 TRBV6-5 few CASSYSAGIDEQYF TGTGCCAGCAGTTACTCGGCAGGGATCGACGAGCAGTACTTC
- TRBJ1-2 TRBV27 many CASSTAGVMGYGYTF TGTGCCAGCAGTACCGCAGGGGTGATGGGCTATGGCTACACCTTC
TRBD1 TRBJ1-1 TRBV10-3 few CAISGDREAQILF TGTGCCATCAGTGGGGACAGGGAGGCCCAAATCCTATTT
- TRBJ1-3 TRBV12-3/TRBV12-4 - CASSPTGSPGNTIYF TGTGCCAGCAGCCCCACAGGTTCCCCTGGAAACACCATATATTTT
TRBD1 TRBJ2-3 TRBV29-1 - CSVRTGGDADMQYF TGCAGCGTTAGGACAGGGGGCGACGCAGATATGCAGTATTTT
TRBD1 TRBJ2-3 TRBV20-1 many CSARAPQGATDTQYF TGCAGTGCTAGAGCACCCCAGGGGGCGACAGATACGCAGTATTTT
TRBD1 TRBJ2-1 TRBV7-8 many CASSPGTGEYNEQFF TGTGCCAGCAGCCCCGGGACAGGGGAGTACAATGAGCAGTTCTTC
- TRBJ2-7 TRBV4-3 many CASSQDWAGMNEQYF TGCGCCAGCAGCCAAGATTGGGCAGGGATGAACGAGCAGTACTTC
- TRBJ2-7 TRBV4-1 - CASSQDPSGYREQYF TGCGCCAGCAGCCAAGATCCGTCAGGGTACCGCGAGCAGTACTTC
TRBD2 TRBJ2-3 TRBV6-6 - CASTLAGGHTDTQYF TGTGCCAGCACTTTAGCGGGGGGGCACACAGATACGCAGTATTTT
- TRBJ2-6 TRBV6-2/TRBV6-3 few CASSDYSGSPGANVLTF TGTGCCAGCAGTGATTACTCCGGGAGCCCTGGGGCCAACGTCCTGACTTTC
TRBD2 TRBJ2-3 TRBV27 few CATTGTSEDTQYF TGTGCCACTACCGGGACTAGCGAAGATACGCAGTATTTT
TRBD1 TRBJ1-6 TRBV6-5 many CASSPFPGQGYNSPLHF TGTGCCAGCAGTCCTTTTCCGGGACAGGGTTATAATTCACCCCTCCACTTT
- TRBJ1-6 TRBV4-2 many CASSQDGQGPSPLHF TGTGCCAGCAGCCAAGATGGGCAGGGGCCCTCACCCCTCCACTTT
TRBD1 TRBJ2-7 TRBV6-5 many CASRSGGRGEGSREQYF TGTGCCAGCAGGTCAGGGGGACGAGGAGAGGGGTCGAGAGAGCAGTACTTC
- TRBJ2-1 TRBV7-9 many CASSSRPEGNEQFF TGTGCCAGCAGCTCCCGGCCAGAGGGCAATGAGCAGTTCTTC
- TRBJ2-1 TRBV28 - CASSLTGGAGWNEQFF TGTGCCAGCAGCCTTACCGGGGGCGCGGGTTGGAATGAGCAGTTCTTC
- TRBJ2-2 TRBV2 - CASKGRGADTGELFF TGTGCCAGCAAAGGCAGGGGCGCAGACACCGGGGAGCTGTTTTTT
TRBD2 TRBJ2-4 TRBV7-2 few CASSAGTINIQYF TGTGCCAGCAGCGCCGGGACTATAAACATTCAGTACTTC
- TRBJ2-6 TRBV7-9 many CASSLPKDGSSGANVLTF TGTGCCAGCAGCTTACCCAAAGACGGTAGCTCTGGGGCCAACGTCCTGACTTTC
- TRBJ1-1 TRBV7-6 few CASSLGREGTEAFF TGTGCCAGCAGCTTAGGCAGAGAGGGCACTGAAGCTTTCTTT
- TRBJ2-7 TRBV14 many CASSQAGRLVAYEQYF TGTGCCAGCAGCCAAGCGGGACGCCTGGTAGCCTACGAGCAGTACTTC
- TRBJ2-5 TRBV11-2 many CATGQLQETQYF TGTGCCACTGGACAGCTCCAAGAGACCCAGTACTTC
- TRBJ2-1 TRBV20-1 many CSARDQVLEQFF TGCAGTGCTAGAGACCAAGTTCTTGAGCAGTTCTTC
TRBD2 TRBJ2-3 TRBV5-1 few CASSLGASGSREYF TGCGCCAGCAGCTTGGGAGCTAGCGGGTCTAGGGAGTATTTT
- TRBJ2-1 TRBV14 few CASSQETGDSYNEQFF TGTGCCAGCAGCCAAGAGACGGGGGACTCCTACAATGAGCAGTTCTTC
TRBD2 TRBJ2-7 TRBV9 few CASSVGTSGEQYF TGTGCCAGCAGCGTAGGGACTAGCGGCGAGCAGTACTTC
TRBD2 TRBJ2-3 TRBV7-2 - CASSRSSGGGDTQYF TGTGCCAGCAGCCGAAGTAGCGGGGGAGGCGATACGCAGTATTTT
- TRBJ1-6 TRBV7-2 many CASSSSGSYNSPLHF TGTGCCAGCAGCTCTTCGGGATCCTATAATTCACCCCTCCACTTT